Shown below are 28 T cell receptor beta chains from a single sample sequenced in a study of blood T cell repertoires in COVID-19. Only in-frame clones appear in the TCRdb table, and some are missing; sequencing was by immunoSEQ multiplex PCR. Of about 140,000 clones listed, roughly four fifths are singletons. Material: PBMCs or T cells enriched from blood (not recorded which). The source is a woman aged 18 to 35 who had been exposed to COVID-19.

The rearrangement joins TRBV5-8 to TRBJ2-3, with 7 bases lining up with TRBD1. This CDR3 is 13 amino acids long. Germline assignment: CDR1 SGHTS and CDR2 YDEGEE. The junction had 3 bases not matched to a gene; V was cut back by 4 bases and J by 4 bases. CDR3 DNA: TGTGCCAGCAGCCTCACAGGGGCAGATACGCAGTATTTT. This translates into CASSLTGADTQYF.

CDR3: CASSLGGADTGELFF. CDR3 coding DNA: TGCGCCAGCAGCTTGGGGGGCGCGGACACCGGGGAGCTGTTTTTT. The V gene is TRBV5-1, the J gene TRBJ2-2; weak D call: TRBD1 (5 bases). CDR3 size: 15 residues. Germline CDR1 and CDR2: SGHRS and YFSETQ. Between the trimmed V and J ends, which lost 0 bases and 3 bases, there was a span of 9 bases.

This chain links TRBV9 with TRBJ2-1; 14 bases fit TRBD2. CDR3 length equals 15 residues. With 3 bases clipped from V and 12 bases from J, the junction kept 8 bases outside the gene matches. The germline V gene encodes CDR1 SGDLS and CDR2 YYNGEE. The CDR3 DNA reads TGTGCCAGCAGCGAGGGGACTAGCGGGAGAGGGGGGCAGTTCTTC. Translation gives CASSEGTSGRGGQFF. The full variable domain, with the rest looked up from reference TRBV9 and TRBJ2-1, is DSGVTQTPKHLITATGQRVTLRCSPRSGDLSVYWYQQSLDQGLQFLIQYYNGEERAKGNILERFSAQQFPDLHSELNLSSLELGDSALYFCASSEGTSGRGGQFFGPGTRLTVL.

This clone was observed once. The chain uses TRBV2 and TRBJ1-1; TRBD1 might be the D (6 bases). Germline CDR1 SNHLY, CDR2 FYNNEI. Trimming left V 6 bases short and J 5 bases short, with 19 bases between. The CDR3 runs 15 residues. The CDR3 sequence: CASRPTRQGHTEAFF. Here the CDR3 DNA reads TGTGCCAGCAGACCCACTCGGCAGGGGCATACTGAAGCTTTCTTT.

The chain is built from TRBV21-1 and TRBJ1-1; the DNA was not compared with TRBD1, the D call given in the table. TRBV21-1 is designated a pseudogene. CDR3 length equals 16 residues. CDR3 DNA sequence: TGTGCCAGCAGCAAAGGGATCAGGATTAAGAACACTGAAGCTTTCTTT. It encodes CASSKGIRIKNTEAFF.

The V and J genes are TRBV6-6 and TRBJ2-7; tentative D call: TRBD1 (6 bases). In germline, CDR1 is MNHNY, CDR2 SVGAGI (reference sequence). The CDR3 sequence is 16 residues long. V was shortened by 6 bases and J by 5 bases, with 23 bases between the two germline ends. This chain's CDR3 is CASSYYTAGTLDEQYF. The CDR3 coding sequence is TGTGCCAGCAGCTATTATACAGCCGGGACACTCGACGAGCAGTACTTC.

The chain joins TRBV27 to TRBJ1-4, with 7 bases identical to TRBD1. In germline, CDR1 is MNHEY, CDR2 SMNVEV (reference sequence). The CDR3 sequence is 15 residues long. J was trimmed by 1 base and V by 4 bases; bases with no gene match: 3. CDR3 nucleotides: TGTGCCAGCAGTTACGCAGGGGGAACTAATGAAAAACTGTTTTTT. Its translation: CASSYAGGTNEKLFF.

The chain is built from TRBV28 and TRBJ1-5, with TRBD1 matching 7 bases. The CDR3 covers 14 residues. The ends lost 8 bases at V and 2 bases at J; junction bases unmatched: 6. CDR1 is MDHEN, CDR2 SYDVKM, per germline. For the CDR3, the DNA is TGTGCCAGCCTTACAGGGGAGGGCAATCAGCCCCAGCATTTT. It yields the protein CASLTGEGNQPQHF.

The V and J genes are TRBV5-1 and TRBJ1-1, with TRBD1 identical over 9 bases. Germline loops: CDR1 SGHRS, CDR2 YFSETQ. The CDR3 has 15 residues. With 3 bases clipped from V and 0 bases from J, the junction kept 3 bases outside the gene matches. The CDR3 DNA follows: TGCGCCAGCAGCTCGGGACAGGGCCTGAACACTGAAGCTTTCTTT. Its translation: CASSSGQGLNTEAFF.

This clone came up a few times. The chain is built from TRBV3-1 (or the pseudogene TRBV3-2) and TRBJ2-7; D is possibly TRBD2 (5 bases). Germline CDR1 and CDR2: LGHDT and YNNKEL (reference sequence). This CDR3 spans 16 amino acids. V gave up 5 bases and J gave up 4 bases, with 21 bases separating them. CDR3 in DNA: TGTGCCAGCAGCAGTAGAAGCGGCACGACGGGGTACGAGCAGTACTTC. Translated: CASSSRSGTTGYEQYF.

The table lists this clone with a few counts. The chain is built from TRBV7-3 and TRBJ2-2, with a tentative D call TRBD1 (5 bases). CDR1 and CDR2 from the germline V gene are SGHTA and FQGTGA. The CDR3 contains 14 residues. V dropped 5 bases and J dropped 0 bases, with 7 bases sitting between them. The CDR3 region is CASSADTNTGELFF. The CDR3 DNA reads TGTGCCAGCAGCGCGGACACGAACACCGGGGAGCTGTTTTTT.

The CDR3 loop reads CASSQEGGTYNEQFF. CDR3 DNA sequence: TGCGCCAGCAGCCAAGAGGGAGGGACCTACAATGAGCAGTTCTTC. V is TRBV4-1 and J is TRBJ2-1; 7 bases fit TRBD2. V dropped 0 bases and J dropped 2; count of bases not matched to a gene: 1. The CDR3 is 15 residues long. Germline CDR1 MGHRA, CDR2 YSYEKL.

In regard to this clone: Other DNA sequences of this sample code for an identical CDR3. V gene TRBV28 combines with J gene TRBJ2-7; TRBD1 matches 10 bases. The CDR3 runs to 14 residues. V shed 6 bases and J 4 bases; nucleotides not matched to a gene: 6. Per the germline V gene, CDR1 is MDHEN and CDR2 is SYDVKM. In DNA, the CDR3 is TGTGCCAGCAGACCCGGGACAGGGGTTTACGAGCAGTACTTC. The encoded protein is CASRPGTGVYEQYF.

The chain recombines TRBV27 with TRBJ1-5, with D possibly being TRBD1 (6 bases). The CDR3 length is 19 residues. Trimming removed 5 bases at V and 2 bases at J, with 25 bases between. Per germline, CDR1 MNHEY and CDR2 SMNVEV (reference sequence). CDR3 in DNA: TGTGCCAGCAGTGGACGGGCAGGGGATTTTTATGAAGGCAATCAGCCCCAGCATTTT. Protein product: CASSGRAGDFYEGNQPQHF.

The rearrangement links TRBV19 to TRBJ2-1, with D maybe TRBD2 (7 bases). The ends were cut back, 3 bases at V and 10 bases at J, with 10 bases in the middle. Germline V gives CDR1 LNHDA, CDR2 SQIVND (reference sequence). CDR3 length: 12 residues. CDR3 amino acids: CASSMRGGEQFF. For the CDR3, the DNA is TGTGCCAGTAGTATGAGGGGGGGGGAGCAGTTCTTC.

The chain carries TRBV7-2 and TRBJ2-7; the D is unclear. V dropped 2 bases and J dropped 1 base, with 6 bases sitting between them. Germline V CDR1 and CDR2: SGHTA, FQGNSA. The CDR3 extends over 13 amino acids. DNA of the CDR3: TGTGCCAGCAGCTTAATCCGTTCCTACGAGCAGTACTTC. Translating it yields CASSLIRSYEQYF.

The chain uses TRBV6-2 or TRBV6-3 and TRBJ1-4; TRBD1 matches at 8 bases. Germline trimming cut 6 bases from V and 6 bases from J; bases unmatched to any gene: 9. The CDR3 covers 15 residues. Germline values: CDR1 MNHEY, CDR2 SVGEGT. The CDR3 loop is CASSLRDRPDEKLFF. The DNA of the CDR3 is TGTGCCAGCAGCCTCCGGGACAGGCCTGATGAAAAACTGTTTTTT.

The J gene is TRBJ1-5, the V gene TRBV19, with D possibly matching TRBD1 (5 bases). The CDR3 covers 16 residues. CDR1 is LNHDA, CDR2 SQIVND, per germline (reference sequence). Trimming stripped 2 bases from V and 2 bases from J, with 13 bases between. The CDR3 here is CASSIIGQGGNQPQHF. The CDR3 coding sequence is TGTGCCAGTAGTATAATTGGTCAGGGTGGCAATCAGCCCCAGCATTTT.

This chain uses TRBV3-1 (or the pseudogene TRBV3-2) with TRBJ2-7; no clear D gene. This CDR3 contains 14 residues. V was trimmed by 4 bases and J by 0 bases, leaving 10 bases between them. The germline V gene has CDR1 LGHDT and CDR2 YNNKEL (reference sequence). The CDR3 DNA is TGTGCCAGCAGCCCCGGCGGTGGCTCCTACGAGCAGTACTTC. This gives the protein CASSPGGGSYEQYF.

The gene calls are TRBV29-1 and TRBJ2-1; unclear D gene. V dropped 0 bases and J dropped 4 bases, with 13 bases sitting between them. Germline CDR1 reads SQVTM; CDR2 reads ANQGSEA. CDR3 length: 15 amino acids. The CDR3 loop is CSVEDLQSPYNEQFF. The DNA for the CDR3 is TGCAGCGTTGAAGATCTTCAGTCCCCTTACAATGAGCAGTTCTTC.

The chain recombines TRBV3-1 (or the pseudogene TRBV3-2) with TRBJ2-1; 7 bases align to TRBD2. V shed 4 bases and J 4 bases; nucleotides not matched to a gene: 13. Germline assignment: CDR1 LGHDT and CDR2 YNNKEL (reference sequence). The CDR3 is 17 residues long. The CDR3 sequence is CASSLSAGTTTYNEQFF. CDR3 DNA sequence: TGTGCCAGCAGCCTTTCGGCCGGGACTACCACATACAATGAGCAGTTCTTC.

This sequence joins TRBV4-2 and TRBJ2-2; possibly TRBD1 for D (6 bases). Germline CDR1 is LGHNA and CDR2 is YNFKEQ. CDR3 length equals 15 residues. Trimming left V 2 bases short and J 2 bases short, with 9 bases between. The CDR3 spells CASSQPGHNTGELFF. The CDR3 DNA reads as TGTGCCAGCAGCCAACCGGGACACAACACCGGGGAGCTGTTTTTT.

V and J are TRBV9 and TRBJ1-2; the match to TRBD1 covers 7 bases. Per germline, CDR1 SGDLS and CDR2 YYNGEE. The CDR3 is made up of 13 amino acids. V was clipped by 3 bases and J by 4 bases; unmatched bases: 3. The DNA for the CDR3 is TGTGCCAGCAGCGAGGGACAGAGCTATGGCTACACCTTC. Its translation: CASSEGQSYGYTF.

The chain carries TRBV2 and TRBJ2-1, with 12 bases that match TRBD2. Germline CDR1 SNHLY, CDR2 FYNNEI. J gave up 4 bases and V 2 bases, and 9 bases lay outside the gene matches. There are 18 residues in the CDR3. The CDR3 is CASSEPASGGALYNEQFF. In DNA, the CDR3 is TGTGCCAGCAGTGAACCGGCTAGCGGGGGGGCTCTATACAATGAGCAGTTCTTC.

This chain uses TRBV11-2 with TRBJ2-2, with 8 bases fitting TRBD2. CDR3 length equals 16 residues. CDR1 is SGHAT and CDR2 is FQNNGV in the germline V gene. Losses at the gene ends were 1 base for V and 3 bases for J; bases not matched to a gene: 4. The DNA of the CDR3 is TGTGCCAGCAGCTTAGTGCGGGGGGCTTACACCGGGGAGCTGTTTTTT. Translated: CASSLVRGAYTGELFF.

The chain employs TRBV24-1 and TRBJ1-4; 9 bases are shared with TRBD1. Unmatched junction bases numbered 6, after V lost 3 bases and J lost 8 bases. CDR1 and CDR2 from the germline V gene are KGHDR and SFDVKD. The CDR3 is 15 amino acids. The CDR3 DNA follows: TGTGCCACCAGTGATACAGGGGGCGTCAAGGAAAAACTGTTTTTT. It is translated as CATSDTGGVKEKLFF.

This clone appeared a few times. The chain links TRBV5-4 to TRBJ1-1, with D possibly matching TRBD1 (6 bases). The germline V gene has CDR1 SGHNT and CDR2 YYREEE (reference sequence). The V end was cut by 4 bases, the J end by 1 base, with 14 bases between. This CDR3 is built from 15 residues. The CDR3 DNA is TGTGCCAGCAGCCCATGGGCAGGGGCGAACACTGAAGCTTTCTTT. Protein sequence: CASSPWAGANTEAFF.

The chain has TRBV9 and TRBJ2-2, with D maybe TRBD2 (5 bases). The V gene's germline CDR1 is SGDLS and CDR2 YYNGEE. V dropped 6 bases and J dropped 2 bases, with 17 bases sitting between them. CDR3 size: 16 residues. In DNA form, the CDR3 reads TGTGCCAGCACACCACCCGGAGGAGTAAACACCGGGGAGCTGTTTTTT. This translates into CASTPPGGVNTGELFF.